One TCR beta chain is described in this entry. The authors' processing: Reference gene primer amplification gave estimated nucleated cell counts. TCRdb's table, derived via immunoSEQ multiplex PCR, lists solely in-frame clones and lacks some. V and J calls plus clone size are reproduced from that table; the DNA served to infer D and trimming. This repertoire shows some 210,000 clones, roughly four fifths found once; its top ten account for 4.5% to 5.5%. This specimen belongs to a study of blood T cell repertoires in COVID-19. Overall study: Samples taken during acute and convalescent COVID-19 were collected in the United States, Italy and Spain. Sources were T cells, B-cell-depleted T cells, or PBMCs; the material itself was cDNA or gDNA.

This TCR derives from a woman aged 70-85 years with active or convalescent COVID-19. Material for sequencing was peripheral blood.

The CDR3 loop is CASSGGQGADTQYF. CDR3 nucleotides: TGCGCCAGCAGCGGCGGACAGGGGGCAGATACGCAGTATTTT. The rearrangement links TRBV5-1 to TRBJ2-3, with TRBD1 matching over 10 bases. CDR3 size: 14 residues. J lost 4 bases, V lost 4 bases, and 3 bases had no gene match. CDR1 is SGHRS, CDR2 YFSETQ, per germline.